These T cell receptor beta chains were read from a single sample in a study of blood T cell repertoires in COVID-19. Only in-frame clones appear in the TCRdb table, and some are missing; sequencing was by immunoSEQ multiplex PCR. Among around 280,000 clones, 70% to 90% were seen once, and the ten largest hold less than 2.5%. The sample consisted of peripheral blood. These receptors originate from a woman in her 30s who had recovered from COVID-19. Each CDR3 is given with its conserved first and last residue. The order of the fields is J gene, V gene, clone size, D gene, CDR3 length, CDR3 protein, CDR3 DNA. D genes are given only for firm matches. Clone size is given for some rows only: seen once, a few or many times, or a class if the clone is expanded.

TRBJ1-1 | TRBV4-2 | NA | TRBD1 | 18 | CASSQDRWTGEADTEAFF | TGTGCCAGCAGCCAAGATCGCTGGACAGGAGAGGCGGACACTGAAGCTTTCTTT
TRBJ1-2 | TRBV5-1 | NA | TRBD1 | 16 | CASSLGAGGAGYGYTF | TGCGCCAGCAGCTTGGGGGCAGGGGGCGCGGGCTATGGCTACACCTTC
TRBJ1-5 | TRBV6-2/TRBV6-3 | NA | NA | 15 | CASTPEPGGNQPQHF | TGTGCCAGCACCCCCGAACCAGGGGGCAATCAGCCCCAGCATTTT
TRBJ2-2 | TRBV10-3 | few | TRBD1 | 13 | CATPTGGSGELFF | TGTGCCACCCCGACAGGGGGCTCCGGGGAGCTGTTTTTT
TRBJ2-5 | TRBV6-4 | NA | NA | 10 | CASSEETQYF | TGTGCCAGCAGCGAAGAGACCCAGTACTTC
TRBJ2-2 | TRBV4-3 | once | TRBD2 | 16 | CASSQDRREGAGELFF | TGCGCCAGCAGCCAAGATCGCAGGGAGGGAGCCGGGGAGCTGTTTTTT
TRBJ2-1 | TRBV4-3 | NA | TRBD2 | 17 | CASSLGTSGSSYNEQFF | TGCGCCAGCAGCCTGGGGACTAGCGGGAGCTCCTACAATGAGCAGTTCTTC
TRBJ1-2 | TRBV18 | once | NA | 14 | CASSPQTVGNGYTF | TGTGCCAGCTCACCACAAACAGTAGGCAATGGCTACACCTTC
TRBJ1-6 | TRBV27 | NA | NA | 17 | CASSPNRGGANNSPLHF | TGTGCCAGCAGTCCAAATAGGGGGGGGGCCAATAATTCACCCCTCCACTTT
TRBJ2-5 | TRBV5-6 | NA | TRBD1 | 14 | CASSLDRGQETQYF | TGTGCCAGCAGCTTGGACAGGGGCCAAGAGACCCAGTACTTC
TRBJ2-1 | TRBV19 | NA | TRBD2 | 13 | CASETSGSHEQFF | TGTGCCAGTGAAACTAGCGGGAGCCATGAGCAGTTCTTC
TRBJ2-2 | TRBV6-5 | NA | TRBD2 | 14 | CASSSTSGAGELFF | TGTGCCAGCAGTTCGACTAGCGGGGCCGGGGAGCTGTTTTTT
TRBJ2-2 | TRBV2 | NA | NA | 14 | CASSTGVSTGELFF | TGTGCCAGCAGTACGGGGGTGAGCACCGGGGAGCTGTTTTTT
TRBJ2-5 | TRBV5-1 | once | TRBD2 | 16 | CASSLTLADLQETQYF | TGCGCCAGCAGCTTGACACTAGCGGACCTCCAAGAGACCCAGTACTTC
TRBJ1-2 | TRBV12-3/TRBV12-4 | NA | NA | 12 | CASSSTTRGYTF | TGTGCCAGCAGTTCAACGACACGGGGCTACACCTTC
TRBJ1-2 | TRBV11-2 | once | TRBD1 | 15 | CASSPTGTGVKGYTF | TGTGCCAGCAGCCCTACGGGGACAGGAGTGAAGGGCTACACCTTC
TRBJ1-4 | TRBV7-2 | NA | NA | 17 | CASSLRGGGGINEKLFF | TGTGCCAGCAGCTTACGAGGGGGGGGAGGGATTAATGAAAAACTGTTTTTT
TRBJ2-1 | TRBV3-1/TRBV3-2 | NA | NA | 14 | CASSQPQGYNEQFF | TGTGCCAGCAGCCAGCCTCAGGGATACAATGAGCAGTTCTTC
TRBJ2-1 | TRBV5-1 | NA | TRBD2 | 15 | CASSLPLLAENEQFF | TGCGCCAGCAGCTTGCCATTACTAGCGGAGAATGAGCAGTTCTTC
TRBJ1-2 | TRBV4-1 | once | TRBD1 | 17 | CASSQESRDSSNYGYTF | TGCGCCAGCAGCCAAGAAAGCCGGGACAGTTCTAACTATGGCTACACCTTC
TRBJ1-6 | TRBV7-9 | few | NA | 15 | CASSLFEPSNSPLHF | TGTGCCAGCAGCTTATTCGAGCCCTCTAATTCACCCCTCCACTTT
TRBJ2-3 | TRBV28 | NA | TRBD2 | 18 | CASSLPNTLLAATDTQYF | TGTGCCAGCAGTTTACCCAACACCCTACTAGCGGCAACAGATACGCAGTATTTT
TRBJ2-1 | TRBV24-1 | NA | TRBD2 | 15 | CATSDGRGGYNEQFF | TGTGCCACCAGTGATGGTCGGGGGGGTTACAATGAGCAGTTCTTC
TRBJ1-2 | TRBV2 | NA | NA | 11 | CASSEFPRGYF | TGTGCCAGCAGTGAATTCCCAAGAGGGTACTTC
TRBJ1-2 | TRBV6-5 | NA | NA | 11 | CASTGNYGYTF | TGTGCCAGCACGGGTAACTATGGCTACACCTTC
TRBJ2-3 | TRBV11-3 | once | NA | 14 | CASSPSPGQDTQYF | TGTGCCAGCAGCCCGTCACCAGGACAGGATACGCAGTATTTT
TRBJ1-4 | TRBV7-9 | NA | NA | 11 | CAATGNEKLFF | TGTGCCGCTACAGGGAATGAAAAACTGTTTTTT
TRBJ2-2 | TRBV18 | NA | NA | 17 | CASSPFQGLSNTGELFF | TGTGCCAGCTCACCCTTCCAGGGGCTTTCGAACACCGGGGAGCTGTTTTTT
TRBJ2-7 | TRBV29-1 | NA | TRBD2 | 12 | CSVKREGYEQYF | TGCAGCGTGAAAAGGGAGGGGTACGAGCAGTACTTC
TRBJ2-7 | TRBV5-8 | once | TRBD1 | 15 | CASSLLTQGAYEQYF | TGTGCCAGCAGCTTGTTAACGCAGGGGGCGTACGAGCAGTACTTC
TRBJ1-6 | TRBV6-5 | NA | TRBD1 | 14 | CASSKLGTVSPLHF | TGTGCCAGCAGTAAACTCGGGACAGTATCACCCCTCCACTTT
TRBJ1-5 | TRBV6-2/TRBV6-3 | NA | NA | 14 | CASTPQDSNQPQHF | TGTGCCAGCACCCCTCAGGATAGCAATCAGCCCCAGCATTTT
TRBJ2-1 | TRBV11-2 | NA | TRBD1 | 18 | CASSYERGQGSSYNEQFF | TGTGCCAGCAGTTACGAAAGGGGACAGGGGAGCTCCTACAATGAGCAGTTCTTC
TRBJ2-1 | TRBV7-2 | NA | TRBD2 | 18 | CASSPKPPGGSSYNEQFF | TGTGCCAGCAGCCCCAAACCCCCGGGAGGGTCGTCCTACAATGAGCAGTTCTTC
TRBJ1-4 | TRBV14 | NA | NA | 12 | CASSQDSDSLFF | TGTGCCAGCAGCCAAGATTCGGACAGCTTGTTTTTT
TRBJ1-2 | TRBV12-5 | NA | NA | 17 | CASGLAVSPGYGVGYTF | TGTGCTAGTGGTTTGGCCGTATCCCCAGGGTATGGGGTTGGCTACACCTTC